This entry concerns a single T cell receptor (beta chain). The antigen it recognizes is unknown. Per-nucleotide qualities are absent, and no much larger clonotype sits a single base away. This entry belongs to a study of T cell changes during pregnancy in multiple sclerosis (dated by TCRdb to the late 2010s). Background on the whole study: The study looked at changes in the T cell repertoire across pregnancy in women with multiple sclerosis.

CDR1 is given as SNHLY and CDR2 as FYNNEI, both from the germline V gene. From the cysteine through the phenylalanine, the CDR3 covers 15 amino acids. Only the CDR3 part of the read is kept: 45 bases, read in frame from the first base. Library prep was done by the immunoSEQ multiplex PCR assay. TCRdb carries this immuneACCESS record with in-frame sequences only. Its versions omit some clonotypes, under half of them owing to an unresolved V gene in the studies checked, with the rest unexplained. In all, the sample holds over 45,000 clones, and 85% to 90% of those were seen once. The ten largest clones take up roughly 1.5% of the sample.

This clonotype originated in a female donor in good health, enrolled as a control in a pregnancy study. The V gene is TRBV2 and the J gene is TRBJ2-5; 7 of the junction bases match TRBD2. Gene TRBJ2-7 matches the end of the DNA better, so the J call may be wrong. The sample was peripheral blood, taken in the first trimester of pregnancy. CDR3 loop: CASTTGLAASYEQYF. The nucleotides read TGTGCCAGCACTACCGGGCTAGCGGCCTCCTACGAGCAGTACTTC.